This TCR beta chain was retrieved from a study of PD-L1 blockade in urothelial cancer (dated by TCRdb to about 2017). For the study in its entirety: Therapy was started in the mid-2010s for all patients, and atezolizumab 1,200 mg was administered intravenously every 3 weeks. A median of roughly 140,000 T cells and tens of thousands of unique TCRs was obtained from blood samples, and a median clonality of roughly 0.08 was observed. Blood samples were analyzed at 3 weeks after treatment start (second dose) and at 6 weeks after treatment start. Durable clinical benefit was defined as progression-free survival longer than 6 months, and TCR features were also tested against progression-free and overall survival. In the same patients, pretreatment tumors underwent whole exome sequencing and RNA sequencing in addition to TCR sequencing. Under 10 patients reached durable clinical benefit, while around 19 patients did not. Somatic, immune and clinical correlates of response to PD-L1 blockade with atezolizumab in urothelial cancer were the focus of an exploratory multi-omic analysis. An ECOG performance status of 0 or 1 was recorded for the patients, and 0 to 3 prior chemotherapy regimens had been received by the patients. Pretreatment blood TCR-seq was available for twenty-nine patients, at least one posttreatment blood collection was obtained for about 24 patients, and tumor TCR-seq was available for about 24 patients. TCR sequencing covered pretreatment tumor samples and matched, serially collected peripheral blood taken before and after atezolizumab treatment. About 90% of the roughly 29 patients were identified as males with urothelial cancer of bladder origin, and a prior smoking history was reported by 18 of 29 patients.

The label giving this sample's time point can be read as: pretreatment peripheral blood. A total of around 30 patients with locally advanced or metastatic urothelial carcinoma, treated at Memorial Sloan Kettering on a trial protocol, made up the cohort. Peripheral blood mononuclear cells were collected pretreatment and during treatment, at between 1 and 8 total time points per patient. The Qiagen DNeasy Blood extraction kit was used to purify genomic DNA from total PBMCs and tumor samples. PBMCs were collected pretreatment and during treatment, and were isolated and stored as previously described. Synthetic TCR analog templates were spiked into each PCR to estimate absolute template abundance from read counts. The immunoSEQ assay used bias-controlled V and J gene primers to amplify TCRbeta CDR3 regions from genomic DNA. Rearranged TCRbeta segments were sequenced at approximately 20X coverage. The study's own analysis went as follows. Sequencing errors were corrected by clustering and CDR3s were annotated against IMGT to assign V, D and J genes. Downstream analyses used only productive TCRbeta rearrangements, leaving out any out-of-frame or stop-codon sequences. To compute clonality, Shannon entropy was normalized by the log of the number of unique productive sequences and then subtracted from one. Fisher's exact test with Benjamini-Hochberg correction, at a threshold of adjusted p below 0.01, was used to find clones that differed between time points or between blood and tumor. The table was pulled from immuneACCESS by TCRdb, which kept in-frame rearrangements only. Such tables lose some clones; where checked, under half of the loss comes from unresolved V genes, and the rest has no known cause. V, J and clone size reflect that table, while D and trimming were determined from the DNA. The sample table records roughly 51,000 clones; around 74% of these occur just once. The ten largest clones add up to 8.5% to 12% of the sample.

What the study reported, not specific to this receptor: Among patients with durable benefit, tumor-associated TCR clones showed greater expansion in peripheral blood 3 weeks after treatment started (n ≈ 23, p = 0.022). Improved progression-free and overall survival was associated with having pretreatment peripheral blood TCR clonality below the median. Because of the small sample size (n ≈ 29) and the many exploratory analyses performed, the results are intended to be regarded as hypothesis-generating.

Concerning this clone itself: There is no known antigen for this receptor. No base quality information exists; no much larger clone differs at one position.

V is reduced by 4 bases and J by 11 bases, leaving a spacing of 17 bases between them. The CDR3 runs 14 residues from the cysteine to the phenylalanine. Only the CDR3 region is kept as DNA, spanning 42 bases read in frame from base 1. The germline V gene yields MGHDK for CDR1 and SYGVNS for CDR2. This receptor was obtained from a man between 65 and 79 years old with urothelial cancer. The chain was built from TRBV25-1 and TRBJ1-4, and perhaps TRBD1 as D gene, on 6 matching bases. The sample in question was PBMCs, obtained around atezolizumab (anti-PD-L1) treatment. The CDR3 region reads CASSVTGTRSKLFF. In nucleotides, the sequence is TGTGCCAGCAGTGTGACCGGGACAAGATCGAAACTGTTTTTT.